The 18 T cell receptor beta chains presented below share a single source sample, sequenced in a study of blood T cells in healthy people across ages. Primed by a sample-barcoded 5' primer and a J-beta primer mix, a second PCR proceeded for roughly 6 to 12 cycles. In TCRdb, the 5' RACE reads were re-called with MiXCR into one record per CDR3 protein. The sample has 920,000 or so distinct CDR3 sequences, over 35% seen once. The sequenced material came from blood. Receptors were obtained from a woman aged 55-75 years in good health.

This clonotype was seen many times. Written as DNA, the CDR3 is TGCAGTGCTAGAAAGGCCGTTAACCCTGAGCAGTTCTTC. Translation gives CSARKAVNPEQFF. The V call is TRBV20-1, the J call TRBJ2-1, with D uncertain. The CDR3 runs 13 residues. The germline V and J ends were trimmed by 2 bases and 9 bases, with 14 bases remaining between them. Germline V CDR1 and CDR2: DFQATT, SNEGSKA (reference sequence).

J is TRBJ2-4 and V is TRBV13, with 8 nucleotides matching TRBD2. The CDR3 has 16 amino acids. With 1 base clipped from V and 13 bases from J, the junction kept 15 bases outside the gene matches. Germline CDR1 PRHDT, CDR2 FYEKMQ (reference sequence). CDR3 amino acids: CASSLAAGGKTREQYF. CDR3 nucleotides: TGTGCCAGCAGCTTAGCCGCGGGAGGCAAGACTAGGGAGCAGTACTTC.

A word on this clonotype: This may arise from a read error, as a much more abundant clone is one base away. The chain uses TRBV4-1 and TRBJ2-5, with D possibly TRBD1 on 6 matching bases. This CDR3 region has 14 residues. Per germline, CDR1 MGHRA and CDR2 YSYEKL. The CDR3 reads CASSQDQGGEAQYF. Here the CDR3 DNA reads TGCGCCAGCAGCCAAGATCAAGGGGGAGAGGCCCAGTACTTC.

J is TRBJ2-1 and V is TRBV6-2 or TRBV6-3; D is undetermined. Deletions cut 0 bases from V and 6 bases from J, with 6 bases between. Germline V lookup: CDR1 MNHEY, CDR2 SVGEGT. The CDR3 covers 13 residues. The chain's CDR3 is CASSYSPLNEQFF. For the CDR3, the DNA is TGTGCCAGCAGTTACTCCCCCCTCAATGAGCAGTTCTTC.

The V call is TRBV5-1, the J call TRBJ2-4; possible D gene TRBD2, 7 bases. The CDR3 spans 16 residues. V lost 4 bases, J lost 7 bases, and 21 bases lay in between. The germline gives CDR1 SGHRS, CDR2 YFSETQ. The CDR3 loop is CASSLQRGLAANIQYF. DNA of the CDR3: TGCGCCAGCAGCCTCCAACGGGGGCTAGCGGCGAACATTCAGTACTTC.

The chain has TRBV5-1 and TRBJ2-5; no clear D gene. The DNA end lines up better with TRBJ2-7; the J call may be wrong. In germline, CDR1 is SGHRS, CDR2 YFSETQ. The CDR3 is 15 residues long. The chain's CDR3 is CASSLAPGLGYEQYF. In DNA form, the CDR3 reads TGCGCCAGCAGCTTGGCGCCGGGTTTGGGCTACGAGCAGTACTTC.

The chain carries TRBV10-2 and TRBJ1-1, with no clear D. This CDR3 contains 11 residues. V lost 3 bases and J lost 7, with 6 bases in between. Germline CDR1 WSHSY, CDR2 SAAADI. CDR3 amino acids: CASSDSYEAFF. The DNA for the CDR3 is TGCGCCAGCAGTGACAGCTATGAAGCTTTCTTT.

In its sample, this clonotype was seen a few times. V and J are TRBV6-1 and TRBJ1-2; perhaps TRBD1 as D (6 bases). The CDR3 has 14 amino acids. The germline V gene has CDR1 MNHNS and CDR2 SASEGT. V was pared by 3 bases and J by 7 bases, with 15 bases between. The CDR3 sequence: CASSDHGGPRGYTF. Written as DNA, the CDR3 is TGTGCCAGCAGTGATCACGGGGGGCCGCGTGGCTACACCTTC.

This clonotype appeared a few times. The chain combines TRBV19 with TRBJ2-5, with D hard to call. Germline V lookup: CDR1 LNHDA, CDR2 SQIVND (reference sequence). This CDR3 contains 14 residues. Trimming removed 6 bases from V and 5 bases from J, with 16 bases in between. The CDR3 spells CASSTQWARETQYF. CDR3 bases: TGTGCCAGTAGCACACAGTGGGCGAGGGAGACCCAGTACTTC.

A few counts support this clonotype. This sequence joins TRBV27 and TRBJ1-5; no reliable D call. Germline-derived CDR1 and CDR2 are MNHEY and SMNVEV (reference sequence). This CDR3 spans 14 amino acids. Trimming cost V 6 bases and J 4 bases, with 13 bases left between them. Here the CDR3 DNA reads TGTGCCAGCAGGGGTTCCCAAGGAAATCAGCCCCAGCATTTT. This sequence encodes CASRGSQGNQPQHF.

This clonotype turned up a few times. The V call is TRBV29-1, the J call TRBJ1-1, with D unresolved. The CDR3 runs to 12 residues. The V gene lost 7 bases and the J gene lost 1 base, with 10 bases spanning the gap. Germline V gives CDR1 SQVTM, CDR2 ANQGSEA. CDR3 protein: CSAGRSNTEAFF. Written as DNA, the CDR3 is TGCAGCGCTGGCAGATCGAACACTGAAGCTTTCTTT.

The rearrangement links TRBV6-5 to TRBJ2-7; the match to TRBD2 covers 7 bases. Near its end, the DNA agrees better with TRBJ2-5, so the J call may be wrong. This CDR3 is 14 amino acids long. Germline V lookup: CDR1 MNHEY, CDR2 SVGAGI. The CDR3 spells CASRTVLAEETQYF. The CDR3 nucleotides are TGTGCCAGCCGTACCGTTCTAGCGGAAGAGACCCAGTACTTC.

As to this clonotype: A junction boundary mismatches the germline segment, possibly from a read error. V is TRBV5-1 and J is TRBJ1-1; no firm D call. CDR1 and CDR2 (germline): SGHRS, YFSETQ. The CDR3 extends over 16 amino acids. The CDR3 here is CASSLGHGRMNTEAFF. Here the CDR3 DNA reads TGTGCCAGCAGCTTGGGTCACGGTCGGATGAACACTGAAGCTTTCTTT. The full variable domain, completed using reference TRBV5-1 and TRBJ1-1, is KAGVTQTPRYLIKTRGQQVTLSCSPISGHRSVSWYQQTPGQGLQFLFEYFSETQRNKGNFPGRFSGRQFSNSRSEMNVSTLELGDSALYLCASSLGHGRMNTEAFFGQGTRLTVV.

In its sample, this clonotype was seen a few times. V usage is TRBV18 and J usage is TRBJ2-1; D gene uncertain. Germline CDR1 reads KGHSH; CDR2 reads LQKENI. The CDR3 is made up of 17 amino acids. Between the trimmed V and J ends, which lost 0 bases and 3 bases, there was a span of 15 bases. Here the CDR3 reads CASSPPVGVRLYNEQFF. The CDR3 nucleotides read TGTGCCAGCTCACCACCTGTCGGAGTCCGCCTCTACAATGAGCAGTTCTTC.

This clonotype was counted a few times. V gene TRBV2 combines with J gene TRBJ2-7; a possible D gene is TRBD2 (5 bases). The V gene's germline CDR1 is SNHLY and CDR2 FYNNEI. V was trimmed by 6 bases and J by 4 bases, leaving 10 bases between them. This CDR3 is built from 12 residues. The CDR3 sequence: CASSILVYEQYF. CDR3 coding DNA: TGTGCCAGCAGCATACTAGTTTACGAGCAGTACTTC.

The chain uses TRBV29-1 and TRBJ2-1; 11 bases are a match to TRBD1. Near its end, the DNA agrees better with TRBJ2-7, so the J call may be wrong. This CDR3 spans 15 amino acids. Germline CDR1 is SQVTM and CDR2 is ANQGSEA. The CDR3 loop reads CSVPGQGALYNEQYF. DNA of the CDR3: TGCAGCGTCCCCGGACAGGGGGCACTGTACAATGAGCAGTACTTC.

This clonotype was observed a single time. The chain links TRBV2 to TRBJ2-3; weak D call: TRBD1 (5 bases). Trimming removed 7 bases at V and 6 bases at J, with 26 bases between. The CDR3 extends over 17 amino acids. CDR1 is SNHLY and CDR2 is FYNNEI in the germline V gene. The CDR3 DNA follows: TGTGCCAGCACCAGTAGGGGTAATTTCATTAGTAGGGATACGCAGTATTTT. Translated, it gives CASTSRGNFISRDTQYF.

The V and J genes are TRBV29-1 and TRBJ1-5; D gene unclear. The CDR3 extends over 10 amino acids. CDR1 SQVTM and CDR2 ANQGSEA come from the germline V gene. The V gene lost 4 bases and the J gene lost 10 bases, with 8 bases spanning the gap. The CDR3 region is CSVGTQPQHF. CDR3 bases: TGCAGCGTTGGAACTCAACCCCAGCATTTT.